This T cell receptor beta chain comes out of a study of blood T cell repertoires in COVID-19. Across the study: Material from acute and convalescent COVID-19 was sourced from the United States, Italy and Spain.

Method: immunoSEQ multiplex PCR; TCRdb's copy keeps in-frame clones and lacks some. The sample carries around 120,000 clones, about 90% recorded once. The CDR3 has 16 residues. The V and J ends lost 1 base and 8 bases, in that order; junction bases with no gene match: 9. CDR1 and CDR2 from the germline V gene are KGHSH and LQKENI. The rearrangement joins TRBV18 to TRBJ2-1; TRBD2 matches at 9 bases. This TCR derives from a woman between 45 and 65 years old with active or convalescent COVID-19. The specimen was peripheral blood. DNA of the CDR3: TGTGCCAGCTCACCACTGGGTGCGGGAGGGATCGATGAGCAGTTCTTC. It codes for CASSPLGAGGIDEQFF.